The 25 T cell receptor beta chains given below trace back to one sample, sequenced in a study of T-cell reconstitution after alpha-beta-depleted transplantation in children (dated by TCRdb to the mid-2010s). The library was prepared using PCR. TCRdb shows the sequencer as Illumina HiSeq 2500. To normalize quantification of the TCRbeta repertoire, the TCR libraries were built with molecular barcoding that relied on unique molecular identifiers. Clones were called with MiXCR by TCRdb after fastp trimmed the public reads at Q25, and only in-frame beta chains were retained. When rows share a CDR3 protein, they turn into one entry using the most common DNA and genes. This sample has about half a million distinct CDR3 sequences in its table, and about an eighth of those were observed once. Less than 6.5% of the sample rests with the top ten. Sequencing used PBMCs from the stem cell graft donor, obtained from the stem cell graft. The receptors come from a human donor who donated a stem cell graft to a child with combined immunodeficiency.

Concerning this clonotype itself: A single base separates this from a much larger clone, so it may be a read error. The genes are TRBV12-3 or TRBV12-4 and TRBJ2-7; possible D gene TRBD2, 5 bases. The CDR3 totals 13 residues. Trimming took off 3 bases at V and 5 bases at J, with 11 bases between the two ends. CDR3 DNA: TGTGCCAGCAGTTTGGCGGGTTACGACGAGCAGTACTTC. Protein product: CASSLAGYDEQYF.

This clonotype was counted ten times or more. The chain combines TRBV24-1 with TRBJ2-2; TRBD2 matches 10 bases. The CDR3 covers 16 residues. CDR1 and CDR2 from the germline V gene are KGHDR and SFDVKD. The junction had 6 bases not matched to a gene; V was cut back by 4 bases and J by 5 bases. CDR3 coding DNA: TGTGCCACCAGTGACCCCGGGACTAGCGAGACCGGGGAGCTGTTTTTT. It translates to CATSDPGTSETGELFF.

CDR3 sequence reads: CASGSGGGYNEQFF. The DNA for the CDR3 is TGTGCCAGTGGGTCTGGCGGGGGTTACAATGAGCAGTTCTTC. V gene TRBV2 combines with J gene TRBJ2-1, with 7 bases identical to TRBD2. This CDR3 has 14 amino acids. V shed 9 bases, J shed 4 bases, and the junction held 9 bases outside the gene matches. CDR1 is SNHLY, CDR2 FYNNEI, per germline.

In its sample, this clonotype was seen many times. The CDR3 DNA sequence: TGCAGTGCTAGAGATCTGAGGGAGAGCACAGATACGCAGTATTTT. It yields the protein CSARDLRESTDTQYF. This chain links TRBV20-1 with TRBJ2-3; D might be TRBD2 (5 bases). Trimming shortened V by 0 bases and J by 0 bases, and 10 bases separated the two germline ends. This CDR3 is 15 amino acids long. CDR1 and CDR2 (germline): DFQATT, SNEGSKA (reference sequence).

This clonotype was observed at least ten times. The J gene is TRBJ1-5, the V gene TRBV25-1; 7 bases agree with TRBD1. CDR1 is MGHDK, CDR2 SYGVNS, per germline. J gave up 7 bases and V 3 bases, and 3 bases lay outside the gene matches. CDR3 size: 13 residues. As DNA, the CDR3 is TGTGCCAGCAGTGAGACAGGGATACAGCCCCAGCATTTT. The encoded protein is CASSETGIQPQHF.

This clonotype was seen repeatedly, ten times or more. The CDR3 nucleotides read TGTGCCATCAGTGAAGGAGGCACAGATACGCAGTATTTT. Translating gives CAISEGGTDTQYF. The genes are TRBV10-3 and TRBJ2-3, with D uncertain. Germline-derived CDR1 and CDR2 are ENHRY and SYGVKD. Trimming shortened V by 3 bases and J by 1 base, and 5 bases separated the two germline ends. This CDR3 comprises 13 residues.

This clonotype was observed a handful of times. The chain uses TRBV12-3 or TRBV12-4 and TRBJ2-1; D might be TRBD1 or TRBD2, each matching 5 bases. V was clipped by 3 bases and J by 8 bases, with 23 bases between them. This CDR3 region has 17 residues. The CDR3 DNA reads TGTGCCAGCAGTTTTTCGGTATTTGGTGGGGCGGGCCATGAGCAGTTCTTC. As protein: CASSFSVFGGAGHEQFF.

In this sample, this clonotype turned up a few times. The chain links TRBV29-1 to TRBJ1-4, with 7 bases fitting TRBD1. CDR1 is SQVTM, CDR2 ANQGSEA, per germline. The CDR3 has 14 residues. V lost 1 base, J lost 7 bases, and 6 bases stayed unmatched. For the CDR3, the DNA is TGCAGCGTTGAAGTTTCAGGGGGGAGTGAAAAACTGTTTTTT. Protein sequence: CSVEVSGGSEKLFF.

This clonotype was observed a few times. V usage is TRBV6-1 and J usage is TRBJ2-5, with 11 bases aligning to TRBD2. The length of the CDR3 is 15 residues. Germline values: CDR1 MNHNS, CDR2 SASEGT. The V and J ends lost 4 bases and 2 bases, in that order; junction bases with no gene match: 3. Here the CDR3 DNA reads TGTGCCAGCAGTGCCCGACTAGCGGGACAAGAGACCCAGTACTTC. This encodes CASSARLAGQETQYF.

This clonotype was found many times. V gene TRBV6-2 or TRBV6-3 combines with J gene TRBJ2-7; TRBD2 might be the D (5 bases). CDR3 length: 13 amino acids. CDR1 and CDR2 from the germline V gene are MNHEY and SVGEGT. V lost 0 bases and J 11 bases, leaving 14 bases between the germline ends. Here the CDR3 DNA reads TGTGCCAGCAGTTACTCGATGGAGGACGTGGAGTACTTC. Residues: CASSYSMEDVEYF.

There are a few counts of this clonotype. The CDR3 nucleotides read TGTGCCAGCGCCTCCCCGGGGGCAGCTATAGCGGGAGGGACCGGGGAGCTGTTTTTT. This codes for CASASPGAAIAGGTGELFF. The chain joins TRBV12-3 or TRBV12-4 to TRBJ2-2, with 11 bases lining up with TRBD2. This CDR3 comprises 19 residues. V was pared by 8 bases and J by 5 bases, with 19 bases of the junction left unmatched.

This chain connects TRBV7-3 to TRBJ2-1; D may be TRBD1 (5 bases). With 2 bases removed from V and 8 bases from J, the gap between germline ends came to 16 bases. Germline V gives CDR1 SGHTA, CDR2 FQGTGA. The CDR3 consists of 15 residues. The CDR3 here is CASSLDGAQIDEQFF. CDR3 bases: TGTGCCAGCAGCTTAGATGGGGCGCAGATCGATGAGCAGTTCTTC.

The CDR3 region is CSVEEGPLAYEQFF. In nucleotides, the CDR3 is TGCAGCGTTGAAGAAGGGCCCCTGGCCTATGAGCAGTTCTTC. This chain uses TRBV29-1 with TRBJ2-1; D is unclear. The CDR3 contains 14 residues. Germline lookup yields CDR1 SQVTM and CDR2 ANQGSEA. V lost 0 bases and J 8 bases, leaving 14 bases between the germline ends.

Here the CDR3 reads CASSTTGVYEQYF. DNA of the CDR3: TGCGCCAGCAGCACCACGGGGGTATACGAGCAGTACTTC. V usage is TRBV5-1 and J usage is TRBJ2-7; a possible D gene is TRBD2 (6 bases). The ends were cut back, 4 bases at V and 4 bases at J, with 12 bases in the middle. Germline loops: CDR1 SGHRS, CDR2 YFSETQ. The CDR3 sequence is 13 residues long.

This clonotype was recorded many times. The chain recombines TRBV7-2 with TRBJ1-2, with 8 positions matching TRBD1. With V trimmed by 1 base and J by 7 bases, 2 bases remained unmatched. This CDR3 contains 13 residues. Germline-derived CDR1 and CDR2 are SGHTA and FQGNSA. The CDR3 bases are TGTGCCAGCAGCTTAGGGACAGGGCTTGGCTACACCTTC. It codes for CASSLGTGLGYTF.

The chain has TRBV27 and TRBJ2-7; TRBD1 might be the D (7 bases). The CDR3 is 14 amino acids. In germline, CDR1 is MNHEY, CDR2 SMNVEV (reference sequence). Deletions cut 4 bases from V and 7 bases from J, with 17 bases between. CDR3 DNA sequence: TGTGCCAGCAGTTGGGACAGCGATGGGAGGGAGCAGTACTTC. Encoded protein: CASSWDSDGREQYF.

This clonotype has more than one count but fewer than ten. The CDR3: CSVGPSGGYEQYF. The CDR3 nucleotides read TGCAGCGTTGGTCCTAGCGGGGGGTACGAGCAGTACTTC. The V gene is TRBV29-1, the J gene TRBJ2-7, with 11 bases that match TRBD2. The germline gives CDR1 SQVTM, CDR2 ANQGSEA. The J segment lost 4 bases and the V segment lost 4 bases, leaving 3 bases of the junction unmatched. CDR3 size: 13 residues.

This clonotype was seen a handful of times. CDR3 DNA sequence: TGCGCCAGCAGCCGAGAGACTAGCGGGGGCTACGAGCAGTACTTC. Encoded protein: CASSRETSGGYEQYF. The chain combines TRBV4-3 with TRBJ2-7; TRBD2 matches at 12 bases. The trim removed 4 bases at V and 3 bases at J, leaving 4 bases unmatched. The CDR3 contains 15 residues. CDR1 is LGHNA and CDR2 is YSLEER in the germline V gene.

Ten or more counts support this clonotype. This sequence joins TRBV4-3 and TRBJ2-1; 7 bases line up with TRBD2. V shed 0 bases, J shed 0 bases, and the junction held 8 bases outside the gene matches. This CDR3 has 18 residues. Germline V gene lookup returns CDR1 LGHNA and CDR2 YSLEER. The CDR3 is CASSQEIAGLSSYNEQFF. CDR3 bases: TGCGCCAGCAGCCAAGAAATAGCGGGTCTCAGCTCCTACAATGAGCAGTTCTTC.

This clonotype was seen more than once but under ten times. The genes are TRBV12-3 or TRBV12-4 and TRBJ1-5; 7 nucleotides line up with TRBD1. The CDR3 has 15 residues. Trimming cost V 6 bases and J 9 bases; bases outside gene matches: 14. The CDR3 DNA reads TGTGCCAGCAGCCCCTGGGACAGCACGTATTGGCCCCAGCATTTT. It translates to CASSPWDSTYWPQHF.

The sample holds many counts of this clonotype. The chain joins TRBV28 to TRBJ2-7; 7 nucleotides match TRBD1. The junction had 5 bases not matched to a gene; V was cut back by 6 bases and J by 6 bases. The germline V gene has CDR1 MDHEN and CDR2 SYDVKM. CDR3 length: 12 residues. This CDR3 is CASRPRGTEQYF. The DNA of the CDR3 is TGTGCCAGCAGACCCAGGGGGACCGAGCAGTACTTC.

This clonotype came up many times. At one boundary the junction diverges from the germline segment, which might be a read error. V gene TRBV5-1 combines with J gene TRBJ2-3, with unresolved D. Germline CDR1 SGHRS, CDR2 YFSETQ. CDR3 length: 15 amino acids. Written as DNA, the CDR3 is TGTGCCAGCAGCTTGGCCGCAGGCCGTACAGATACGCAGTATTTT. Amino acids: CASSLAAGRTDTQYF.

This clonotype showed up many times. The chain has TRBV14 and TRBJ2-5; no clear D. This CDR3 spans 13 amino acids. Trimming cost V 0 bases and J 4 bases, with 6 bases left between them. Germline lookup yields CDR1 SGHDN and CDR2 FVKESK. CDR3 DNA sequence: TGTGCCAGCAGCCAAGATTGGGTAGAGACCCAGTACTTC. The encoded protein is CASSQDWVETQYF.

The chain employs TRBV29-1 and TRBJ1-1; D possibly corresponds to TRBD1 (6 bases). V shed 3 bases and J shed 8 bases, with 10 bases lying between them. This CDR3 has 11 amino acids. In germline, CDR1 is SQVTM, CDR2 ANQGSEA. CDR3 region: CSVEGGQEAFF. The CDR3 DNA reads as TGCAGCGTTGAGGGGGGGCAAGAAGCTTTCTTT.

V gene TRBV20-1 combines with J gene TRBJ2-7; TRBD1 aligns across 7 bases. Per germline, CDR1 DFQATT and CDR2 SNEGSKA (reference sequence). The CDR3 length is 15 residues. Trimming removed 1 base from V and 4 bases from J; junction bases left unmatched: 10. Here the CDR3 reads CSARARPGTVYEQYF. DNA of the CDR3: TGCAGTGCTAGAGCCCGCCCCGGGACAGTTTACGAGCAGTACTTC.